This T cell receptor (beta chain) was obtained from a study of CD8 T cells in ankylosing spondylitis (dated by TCRdb to about 2017). Background for the entire study: T cell receptor beta repertoires were profiled in healthy donors and ankylosing spondylitis patients so that disease-linked TCR variants could be found. The whole study cohort included 95 to 130 healthy donors and over 20 ankylosing spondylitis patients. Samples of peripheral blood were taken, and for ankylosing spondylitis patients, synovial fluid was collected as well. Study-wide findings and limitations: According to the report, matched synovial fluid samples from ankylosing spondylitis patients were significantly enriched for the disease-linked clones. The disease-linked clones showed a CD8+ phenotype and occurred at relatively low frequencies in peripheral blood. A TCR beta motif made up of several highly homologous amino acid variants appeared to be characteristic of blood from ankylosing spondylitis patients. Some motif variants were previously reported in synovial fluid and blood of reactive arthritis patients, suggesting common disease-initiation mechanisms.

This clonotype was observed at least ten times. The antigen this receptor binds is unknown. No base qualities exist here, and no much larger clone lies one base off it. The instrument was an Illumina HiSeq 2500. Quantitative 5'-RACE with molecular barcodes was the method used to prepare the TCR beta libraries. The original pipeline was this. Disease-linked TCR variants were identified with a new computational method built on a probabilistic model of VDJ rearrangement. TCRdb reran the public reads through fastp at Q25 and MiXCR, keeping productive beta chains. Rows with a matching CDR3 protein are joined into one entry that keeps the most common DNA and genes. TCRdb's processing, not the study's, gives the V and J calls here. Here the sample has 250,000 or so distinct CDR3 sequences; about 10% occur a single time. About 3% of the sample rests with the top ten. Sequencing input: blood, either unsorted or a sorted T cell fraction (not recorded which). This sequence was found in a male donor with ankylosing spondylitis or in good health (not recorded which).

The bases are TGCGCCAGCAGCTTGGCCGGCGAGCAGTACTTC. This is translated as CASSLAGEQYF. Here the chain combines TRBV5-1 and TRBJ2-7; the D gene remains uncertain. The CDR3, cysteine through phenylalanine, is 11 amino acids long. Of the read, only the CDR3 DNA is kept; its 33 bases are in frame from base 1. Between the V and J ends, shortened by 0 bases and 6 bases respectively, the junction contains 4 bases. According to the germline V gene, CDR1 reads SGHRS and CDR2 reads YFSETQ.